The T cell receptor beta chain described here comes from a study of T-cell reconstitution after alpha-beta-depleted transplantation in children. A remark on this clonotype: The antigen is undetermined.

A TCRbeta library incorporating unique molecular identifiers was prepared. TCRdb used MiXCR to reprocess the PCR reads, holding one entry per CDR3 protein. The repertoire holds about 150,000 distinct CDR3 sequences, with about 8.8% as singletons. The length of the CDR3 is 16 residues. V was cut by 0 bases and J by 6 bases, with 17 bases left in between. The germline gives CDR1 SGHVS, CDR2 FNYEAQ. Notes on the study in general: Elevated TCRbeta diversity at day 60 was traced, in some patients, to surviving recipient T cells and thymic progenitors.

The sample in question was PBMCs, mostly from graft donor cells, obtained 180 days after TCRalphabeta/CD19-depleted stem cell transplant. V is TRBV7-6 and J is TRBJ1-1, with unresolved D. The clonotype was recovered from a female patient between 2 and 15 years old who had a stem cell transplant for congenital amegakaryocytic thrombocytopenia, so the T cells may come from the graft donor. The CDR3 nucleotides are TGTGCCAGCAGCTTAGCCTCTCATTCAAGGGAGGCTGAAGCTTTCTTT. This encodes CASSLASHSREAEAFF.